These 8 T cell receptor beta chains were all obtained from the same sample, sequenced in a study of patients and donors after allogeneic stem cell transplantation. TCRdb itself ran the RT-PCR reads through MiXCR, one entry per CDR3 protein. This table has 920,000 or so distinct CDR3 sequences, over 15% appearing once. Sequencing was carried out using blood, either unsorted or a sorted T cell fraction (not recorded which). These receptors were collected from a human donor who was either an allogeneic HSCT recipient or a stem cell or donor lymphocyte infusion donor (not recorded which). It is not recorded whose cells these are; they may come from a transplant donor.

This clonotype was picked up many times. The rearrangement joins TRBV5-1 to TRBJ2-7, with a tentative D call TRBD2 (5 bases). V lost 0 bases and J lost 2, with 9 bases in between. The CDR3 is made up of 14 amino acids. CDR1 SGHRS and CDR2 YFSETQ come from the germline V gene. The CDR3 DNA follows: TGCGCCAGCAGCTTGGAGGACGGGACCTACGAGCAGTACTTC. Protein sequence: CASSLEDGTYEQYF. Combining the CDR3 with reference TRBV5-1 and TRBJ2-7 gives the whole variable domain KAGVTQTPRYLIKTRGQQVTLSCSPISGHRSVSWYQQTPGQGLQFLFEYFSETQRNKGNFPGRFSGRQFSNSRSEMNVSTLELGDSALYLCASSLEDGTYEQYFGPGTRLTVT.

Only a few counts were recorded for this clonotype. The CDR3 nucleotides are TGCAGCGTTGGAAGGGGGGGACCGAGCACAGATACGCAGTATTTT. Translating gives CSVGRGGPSTDTQYF. This chain joins TRBV29-1 and TRBJ2-3; D perhaps matches TRBD2 (7 bases). V lost 4 bases to trimming and J lost 0 bases, with 14 bases between them. CDR1 is SQVTM and CDR2 is ANQGSEA in the germline V gene. There are 15 residues in the CDR3.

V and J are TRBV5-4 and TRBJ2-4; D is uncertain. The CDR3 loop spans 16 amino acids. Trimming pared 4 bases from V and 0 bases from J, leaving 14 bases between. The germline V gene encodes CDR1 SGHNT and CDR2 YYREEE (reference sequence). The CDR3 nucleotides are TGTGCCAGCAGCCCTTACTCCCAAGGAGCCAAAAACATTCAGTACTTC. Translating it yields CASSPYSQGAKNIQYF.

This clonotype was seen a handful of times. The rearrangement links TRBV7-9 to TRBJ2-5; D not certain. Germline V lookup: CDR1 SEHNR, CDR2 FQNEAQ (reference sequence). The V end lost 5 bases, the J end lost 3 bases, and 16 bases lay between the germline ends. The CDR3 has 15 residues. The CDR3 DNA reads TGTGCCAGCAGCCTCCCGGCAATTCAAAAAGAGACCCAGTACTTC. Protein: CASSLPAIQKETQYF.

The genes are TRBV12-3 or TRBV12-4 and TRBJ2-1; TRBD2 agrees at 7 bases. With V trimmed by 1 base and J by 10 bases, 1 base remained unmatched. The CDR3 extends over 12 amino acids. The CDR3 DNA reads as TGTGCCAGCAGTTTAGAGGGACTAGAGCAGTTCTTC. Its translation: CASSLEGLEQFF.

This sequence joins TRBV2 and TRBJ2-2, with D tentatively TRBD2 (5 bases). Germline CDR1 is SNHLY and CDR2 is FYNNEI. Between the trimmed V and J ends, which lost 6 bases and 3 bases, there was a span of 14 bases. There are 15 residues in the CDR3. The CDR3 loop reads CASRGERVDTGELFF. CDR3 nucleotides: TGTGCCAGCAGGGGTGAGAGGGTGGACACCGGGGAGCTGTTTTTT.

For the CDR3, the DNA is TGCGCCAGCAGTCCCGGGACAGGGGGCTACGCCGGGGAGCTGTTTTTT. This sequence encodes CASSPGTGGYAGELFF. This chain uses TRBV5-1 with TRBJ2-2, with 12 bases that match TRBD1. The CDR3 covers 16 residues. Per germline, CDR1 SGHRS and CDR2 YFSETQ. Losses at the gene ends were 5 bases for V and 6 bases for J; bases not matched to a gene: 8.

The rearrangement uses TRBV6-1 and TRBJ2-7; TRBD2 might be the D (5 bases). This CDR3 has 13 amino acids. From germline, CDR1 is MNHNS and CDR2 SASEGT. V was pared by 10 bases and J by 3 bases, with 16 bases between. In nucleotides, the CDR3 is TGTGCCACCGGTAGGAGCGGAGGCTACGAGCAGTACTTC. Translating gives CATGRSGGYEQYF.